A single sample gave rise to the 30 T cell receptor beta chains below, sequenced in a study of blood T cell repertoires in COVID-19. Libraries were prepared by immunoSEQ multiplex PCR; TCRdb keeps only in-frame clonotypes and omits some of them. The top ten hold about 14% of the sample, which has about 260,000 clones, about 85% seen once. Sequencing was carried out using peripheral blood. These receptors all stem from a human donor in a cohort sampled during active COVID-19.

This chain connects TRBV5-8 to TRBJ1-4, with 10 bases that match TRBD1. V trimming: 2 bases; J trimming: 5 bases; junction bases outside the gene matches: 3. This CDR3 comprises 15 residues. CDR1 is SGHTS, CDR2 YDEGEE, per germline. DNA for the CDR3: TGTGCCAGCAGCTTTGGGACAGGGGTAAATGAAAAACTGTTTTTT. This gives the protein CASSFGTGVNEKLFF.

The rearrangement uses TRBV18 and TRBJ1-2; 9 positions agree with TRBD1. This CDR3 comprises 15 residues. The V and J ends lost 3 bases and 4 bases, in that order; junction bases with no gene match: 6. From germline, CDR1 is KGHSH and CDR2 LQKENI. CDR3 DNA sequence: TGTGCCAGCTCACCTTCGACAGGGGGATCCTATGGCTACACCTTC. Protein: CASSPSTGGSYGYTF.

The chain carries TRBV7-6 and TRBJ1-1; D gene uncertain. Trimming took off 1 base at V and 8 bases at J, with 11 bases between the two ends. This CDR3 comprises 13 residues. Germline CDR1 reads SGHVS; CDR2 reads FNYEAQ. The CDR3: CASSLGRAGEAFF. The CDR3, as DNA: TGTGCCAGCAGCTTAGGTAGGGCGGGCGAAGCTTTCTTT.

The DNA for the CDR3 is TGTGCCAGCGCGACAGGCAAAAACTATGGCTACACCTTC. Translating it yields CASATGKNYGYTF. This chain uses TRBV2 with TRBJ1-2, with D possibly TRBD1 on 6 matching bases. There are 13 residues in the CDR3. Trimming removed 8 bases at V and 2 bases at J, with 12 bases between. The germline V gene encodes CDR1 SNHLY and CDR2 FYNNEI. The entire variable domain, with the rest obtained from reference TRBV2 and TRBJ1-2, is as follows: EPEVTQTPSHQVTQMGQEVILRCVPISNHLYFYWYRQILGQKVEFLVSFYNNEISEKSEIFDDQFSVERPDGSNFTLKIRSTKLEDSAMYFCASATGKNYGYTFGSGTRLTVV.

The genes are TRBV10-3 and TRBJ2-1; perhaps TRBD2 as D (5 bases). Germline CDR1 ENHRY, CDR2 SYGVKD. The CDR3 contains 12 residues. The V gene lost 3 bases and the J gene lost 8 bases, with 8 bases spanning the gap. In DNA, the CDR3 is TGTGCCATCAGTGAACGTAGCGATGAGCAGTTCTTC. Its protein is CAISERSDEQFF.

Written as DNA, the CDR3 is TGTGCCAGCAGCTTAACAGGGGGCTTGAATAGCAATGAGCAGTTCTTC. This translates into CASSLTGGLNSNEQFF. The rearrangement joins TRBV7-9 to TRBJ2-1; 9 bases line up with TRBD1. The CDR3 totals 16 residues. Germline assignment: CDR1 SEHNR and CDR2 FQNEAQ (reference sequence). Trimming cost V 2 bases and J 6 bases; bases outside gene matches: 8.

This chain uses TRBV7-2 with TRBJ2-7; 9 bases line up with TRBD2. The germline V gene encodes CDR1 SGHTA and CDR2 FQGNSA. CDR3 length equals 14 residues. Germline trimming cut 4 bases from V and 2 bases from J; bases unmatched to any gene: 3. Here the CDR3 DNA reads TGTGCCAGCAGCTCTTCTAGCGGGACCTACGAGCAGTACTTC. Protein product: CASSSSSGTYEQYF.

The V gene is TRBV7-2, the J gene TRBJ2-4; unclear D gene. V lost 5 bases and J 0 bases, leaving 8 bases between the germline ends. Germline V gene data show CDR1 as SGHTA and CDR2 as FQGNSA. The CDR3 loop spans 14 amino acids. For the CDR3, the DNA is TGTGCCAGCAGCCTAGGTATAGCCAAAAACATTCAGTACTTC. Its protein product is CASSLGIAKNIQYF.

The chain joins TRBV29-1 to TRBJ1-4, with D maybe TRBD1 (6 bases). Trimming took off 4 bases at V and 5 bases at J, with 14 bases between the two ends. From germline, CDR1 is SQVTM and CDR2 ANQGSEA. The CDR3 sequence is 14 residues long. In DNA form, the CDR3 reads TGCAGCGTTGGTGGCGGTACAGGGAATGAAAAACTGTTTTTT. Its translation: CSVGGGTGNEKLFF.

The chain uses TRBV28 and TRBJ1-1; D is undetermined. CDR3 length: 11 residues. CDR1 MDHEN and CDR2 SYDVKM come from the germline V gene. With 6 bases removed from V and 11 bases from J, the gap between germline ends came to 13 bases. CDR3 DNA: TGTGCCAGCAGCCTCCCCCCGAGGGCTTTCTTT. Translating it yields CASSLPPRAFF.

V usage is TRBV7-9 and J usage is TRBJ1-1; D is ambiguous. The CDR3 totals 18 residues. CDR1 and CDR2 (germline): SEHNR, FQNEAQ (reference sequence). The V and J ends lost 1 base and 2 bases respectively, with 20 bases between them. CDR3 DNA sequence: TGTGCCAGCAGCTTAGTTCGGAACATGAGGGAGGAAAACACTGAAGCTTTCTTT. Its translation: CASSLVRNMREENTEAFF.

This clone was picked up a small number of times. The CDR3 reads CASSPLGRGRGQPQHF. DNA of the CDR3: TGTGCCAGCAGTCCGCTGGGCAGGGGAAGAGGTCAGCCCCAGCATTTT. V gene TRBV6-2 or TRBV6-3 combines with J gene TRBJ1-5; D perhaps matches TRBD1 (6 bases). The germline V gene has CDR1 MNHEY and CDR2 SVGEGT. V was shortened by 5 bases and J by 6 bases, with 20 bases between the two germline ends. The CDR3 runs to 16 residues.

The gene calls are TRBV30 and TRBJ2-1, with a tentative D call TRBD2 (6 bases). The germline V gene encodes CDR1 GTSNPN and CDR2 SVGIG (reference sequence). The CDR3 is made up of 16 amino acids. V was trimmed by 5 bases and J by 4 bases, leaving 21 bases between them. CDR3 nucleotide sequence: TGTGCCTGGGCTCCCTTTTTAGCGGACCGTTACAATGAGCAGTTCTTC. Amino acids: CAWAPFLADRYNEQFF.

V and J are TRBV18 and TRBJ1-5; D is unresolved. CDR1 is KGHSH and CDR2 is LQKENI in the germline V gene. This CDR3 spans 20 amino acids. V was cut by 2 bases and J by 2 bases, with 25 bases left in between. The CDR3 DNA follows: TGTGCCAGCTCACCAATTGGATCTTGGTATGGAGGAGAGGGCAATCAGCCCCAGCATTTT. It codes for CASSPIGSWYGGEGNQPQHF.

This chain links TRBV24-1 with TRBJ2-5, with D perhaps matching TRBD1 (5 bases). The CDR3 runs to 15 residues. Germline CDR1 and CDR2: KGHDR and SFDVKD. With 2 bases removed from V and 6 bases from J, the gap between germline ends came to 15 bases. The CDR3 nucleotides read TGTGCCACCAGTGATTCAGCAGGGATGAAGAAGACCCAGTACTTC. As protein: CATSDSAGMKKTQYF.

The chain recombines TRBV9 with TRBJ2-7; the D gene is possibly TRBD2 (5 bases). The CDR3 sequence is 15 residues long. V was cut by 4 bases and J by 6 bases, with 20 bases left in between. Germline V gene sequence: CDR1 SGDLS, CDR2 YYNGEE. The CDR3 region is CASSSQTTGVSEQYF. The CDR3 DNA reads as TGTGCCAGCAGCTCACAAACCACCGGGGTTTCCGAGCAGTACTTC.

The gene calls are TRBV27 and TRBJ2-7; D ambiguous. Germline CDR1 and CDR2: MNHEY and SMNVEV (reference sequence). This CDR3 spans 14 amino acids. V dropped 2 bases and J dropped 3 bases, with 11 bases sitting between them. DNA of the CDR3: TGTGCCAGCAGTTTACAGGTTATGGGCTACGAGCAGTACTTC. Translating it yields CASSLQVMGYEQYF.

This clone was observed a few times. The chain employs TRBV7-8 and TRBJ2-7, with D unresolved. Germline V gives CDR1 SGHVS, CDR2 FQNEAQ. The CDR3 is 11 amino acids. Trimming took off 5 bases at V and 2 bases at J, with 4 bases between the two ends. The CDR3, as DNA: TGTGCCAGCAGCCCCGCCTACGAGCAGTACTTC. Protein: CASSPAYEQYF.

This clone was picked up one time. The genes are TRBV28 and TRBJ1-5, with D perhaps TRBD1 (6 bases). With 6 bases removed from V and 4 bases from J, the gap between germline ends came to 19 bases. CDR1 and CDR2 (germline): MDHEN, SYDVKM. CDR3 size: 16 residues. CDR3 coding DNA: TGTGCCAGCAGCATACCTGGACAGCATTATAATCAGCCCCAGCATTTT. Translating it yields CASSIPGQHYNQPQHF.

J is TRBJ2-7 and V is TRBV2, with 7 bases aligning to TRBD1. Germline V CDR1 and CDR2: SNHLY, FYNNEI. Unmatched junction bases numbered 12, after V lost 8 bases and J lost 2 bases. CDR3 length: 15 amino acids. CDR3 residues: CASVPQTGKPYEQYF. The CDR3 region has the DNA TGTGCCAGCGTACCTCAGACAGGGAAACCCTACGAGCAGTACTTC. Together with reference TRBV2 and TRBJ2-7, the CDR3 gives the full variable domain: EPEVTQTPSHQVTQMGQEVILRCVPISNHLYFYWYRQILGQKVEFLVSFYNNEISEKSEIFDDQFSVERPDGSNFTLKIRSTKLEDSAMYFCASVPQTGKPYEQYFGPGTRLTVT.

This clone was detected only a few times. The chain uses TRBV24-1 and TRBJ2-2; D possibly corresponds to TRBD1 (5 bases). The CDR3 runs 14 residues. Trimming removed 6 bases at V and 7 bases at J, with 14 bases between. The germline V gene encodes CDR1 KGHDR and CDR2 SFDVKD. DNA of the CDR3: TGTGCCACCAGTCCCGGACATCTGATCGGGGAGCTGTTTTTT. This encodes CATSPGHLIGELFF.

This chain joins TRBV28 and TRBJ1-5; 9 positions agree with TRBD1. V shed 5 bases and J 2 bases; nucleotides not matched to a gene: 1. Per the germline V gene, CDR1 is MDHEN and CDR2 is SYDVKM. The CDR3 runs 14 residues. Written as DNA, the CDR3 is TGTGCCAGCAGTCGGGACAGGGGCAATCAGCCCCAGCATTTT. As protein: CASSRDRGNQPQHF.

CDR3 in DNA: TGTGCCAGCAGCTTAGCTGGGACTAGCGGGAGCATTTATGAGCAGTTCTTC. Its protein is CASSLAGTSGSIYEQFF. This chain uses TRBV7-8 with TRBJ2-1; 14 bases match TRBD2. The V and J ends lost 0 bases and 8 bases, in that order; junction bases with no gene match: 6. Germline lookup yields CDR1 SGHVS and CDR2 FQNEAQ. The CDR3 sequence is 17 residues long.

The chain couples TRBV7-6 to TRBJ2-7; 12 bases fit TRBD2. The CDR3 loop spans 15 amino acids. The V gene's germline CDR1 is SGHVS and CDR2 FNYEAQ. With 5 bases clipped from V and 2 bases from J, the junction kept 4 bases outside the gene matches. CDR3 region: CASSPASGRAYEQYF. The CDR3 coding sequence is TGTGCCAGCAGCCCCGCTAGCGGGAGGGCCTACGAGCAGTACTTC.

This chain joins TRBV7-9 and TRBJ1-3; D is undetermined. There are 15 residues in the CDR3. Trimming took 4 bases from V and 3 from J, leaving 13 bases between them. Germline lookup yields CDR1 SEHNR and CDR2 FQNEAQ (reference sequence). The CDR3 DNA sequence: TGTGCCAGCAGCTCCCGTACGGGGAATGGAAACACCATATATTTT. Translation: CASSSRTGNGNTIYF.

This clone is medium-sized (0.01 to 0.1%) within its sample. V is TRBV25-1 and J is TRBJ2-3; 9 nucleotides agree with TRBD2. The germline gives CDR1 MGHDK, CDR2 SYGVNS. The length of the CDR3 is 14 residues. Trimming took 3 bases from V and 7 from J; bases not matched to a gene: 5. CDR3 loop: CASSDQREVYTQYF. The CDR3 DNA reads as TGTGCCAGCAGTGACCAGCGGGAGGTATATACGCAGTATTTT. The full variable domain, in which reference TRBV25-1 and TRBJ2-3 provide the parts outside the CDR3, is EADIYQTPRYLVIGTGKKITLECSQTMGHDKMYWYQQDPGMELHLIHYSYGVNSTEKGDLSSESTVSRIRTEHFPLTLESARPSHTSQYLCASSDQREVYTQYFGPGTRLTVL.

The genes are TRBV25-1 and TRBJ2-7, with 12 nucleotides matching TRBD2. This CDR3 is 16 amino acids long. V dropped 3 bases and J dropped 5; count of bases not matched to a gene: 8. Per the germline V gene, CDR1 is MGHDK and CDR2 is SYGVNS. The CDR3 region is CASSDSLTSGGDEQYF. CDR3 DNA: TGTGCCAGCAGTGACTCATTGACTAGCGGGGGCGACGAGCAGTACTTC.

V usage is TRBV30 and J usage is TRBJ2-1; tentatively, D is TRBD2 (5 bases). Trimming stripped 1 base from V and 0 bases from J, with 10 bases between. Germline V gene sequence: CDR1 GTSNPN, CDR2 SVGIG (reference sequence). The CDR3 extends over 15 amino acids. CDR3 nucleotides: TGTGCCTGGAGTGGTCGGGCGGGCTCCTACAATGAGCAGTTCTTC. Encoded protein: CAWSGRAGSYNEQFF.

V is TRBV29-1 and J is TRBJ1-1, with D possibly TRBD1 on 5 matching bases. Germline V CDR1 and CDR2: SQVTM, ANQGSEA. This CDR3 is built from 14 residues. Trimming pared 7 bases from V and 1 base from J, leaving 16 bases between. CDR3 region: CSATQGSPNTEAFF. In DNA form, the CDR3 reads TGCAGCGCCACGCAGGGCAGCCCGAACACTGAAGCTTTCTTT.

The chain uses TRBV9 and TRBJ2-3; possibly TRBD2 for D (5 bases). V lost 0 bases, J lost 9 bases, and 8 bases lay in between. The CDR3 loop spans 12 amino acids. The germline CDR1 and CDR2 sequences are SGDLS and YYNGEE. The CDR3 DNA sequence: TGTGCCAGCAGCGTAGGGGCTAGCACGCAGTATTTT. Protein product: CASSVGASTQYF.